The next 10 T cell receptor beta chains were all read from a single sample in a study of cytomegalovirus exposure and HLA in healthy donors (dated by TCRdb to 2017 to 2019). Preparation of the library involved the immunoSEQ multiplex PCR assay. The multiplex PCR relied on a mix of 60 forward primers for TCR Vbeta segments and 13 reverse primers for TCR Jbeta segments. TCRdb took over this immuneACCESS table, retaining in-frame rearrangements with V and J assigned. Such tables are incomplete; in checked studies, under half of the missing clones stem from an unresolved V gene, and the remainder is unexplained. The sample yields under 95,000 clones; around 77% were counted once. About 1.9% of the sample rests with the top ten. Material: PBMCs. Receptors were obtained from a boy younger than 18 in good health and CMV-seronegative.

The V call is TRBV4-3, the J call TRBJ2-1, with TRBD1 matching over 7 bases. The germline CDR1 and CDR2 sequences are LGHNA and YSLEER. Trimming at V came to 2 bases and at J to 4 bases, leaving 11 bases not matched to a gene. CDR3 length equals 17 residues. The CDR3 sequence is CASSQSLTGTEYNEQFF. The CDR3 nucleotides read TGCGCCAGCAGCCAAAGTCTAACCGGGACAGAATACAATGAGCAGTTCTTC.

This chain joins TRBV5-1 and TRBJ2-7; no clear D. The V gene lost 2 bases and the J gene lost 4 bases, with 16 bases spanning the gap. Germline lookup yields CDR1 SGHRS and CDR2 YFSETQ. CDR3 length equals 15 residues. CDR3 in amino acids: CASSFAISPEYEQYF. CDR3 sequence (DNA): TGCGCCAGCAGCTTCGCTATTAGTCCGGAGTACGAGCAGTACTTC.

V and J are TRBV29-1 and TRBJ2-7; tentative D call: TRBD2 (6 bases). The CDR3 spans 13 residues. The germline V and J ends were trimmed by 7 bases and 3 bases, with 16 bases remaining between them. In germline, CDR1 is SQVTM, CDR2 ANQGSEA. For the CDR3, the DNA is TGCAGCGCCGAGGGACTTCCATACTACGAGCAGTACTTC. Translating gives CSAEGLPYYEQYF.

This rearrangement joins TRBV10-3 to TRBJ1-1; possibly TRBD1 for D (5 bases). The length of the CDR3 is 13 residues. V shed 11 bases and J shed 0 bases, with 13 bases lying between them. The V gene's germline CDR1 is ENHRY and CDR2 SYGVKD. The CDR3 DNA is TGTGCCTCGGACAAGGGGATGAACACTGAAGCTTTCTTT. This sequence encodes CASDKGMNTEAFF.

The chain combines TRBV5-6 with TRBJ2-7, with unresolved D. Trimming cost V 4 bases and J 6 bases, with 11 bases left between them. The CDR3 length is 12 residues. CDR1 and CDR2 from the germline V gene are SGHDT and YYEEEE. The CDR3 loop reads CASSDWRSEQYF. Written as DNA, the CDR3 is TGTGCCAGCAGCGACTGGCGGAGCGAGCAGTACTTC.

This chain uses TRBV19 with TRBJ2-7; 7 bases fit TRBD1. Germline-derived CDR1 and CDR2 are LNHDA and SQIVND (reference sequence). V shed 5 bases and J 3 bases; nucleotides not matched to a gene: 7. This CDR3 contains 14 residues. Here the CDR3 reads CASSAGDSRYEQYF. The CDR3 DNA follows: TGTGCCAGTAGTGCCGGGGACAGCCGCTACGAGCAGTACTTC.

This clone has just a few counts. V usage is TRBV6-1 and J usage is TRBJ2-3, with TRBD1 matching 10 bases. Germline V CDR1 and CDR2: MNHNS, SASEGT. With 8 bases clipped from V and 3 bases from J, the junction kept 5 bases outside the gene matches. The CDR3 extends over 14 amino acids. CDR3 protein: CASPGQGFTDTQYF. The CDR3 coding sequence is TGTGCCAGCCCGGGACAGGGGTTTACAGATACGCAGTATTTT.

CDR3 coding DNA: TGTGCCATCGGACAGGGAGCCACTGAAGCTTTCTTT. Residues: CAIGQGATEAFF. The chain recombines TRBV10-3 with TRBJ1-1; 8 positions agree with TRBD1. With V trimmed by 8 bases and J by 4 bases, 3 bases remained unmatched. Germline V gene data show CDR1 as ENHRY and CDR2 as SYGVKD. CDR3 size: 12 residues.

V usage is TRBV28 and J usage is TRBJ2-7, with no clear D. This CDR3 comprises 13 residues. Per germline, CDR1 MDHEN and CDR2 SYDVKM. V was clipped by 4 bases and J by 0 bases, with 7 bases between them. The DNA for the CDR3 is TGTGCCAGCAGTTGGCACAACTCCTACGAGCAGTACTTC. This sequence encodes CASSWHNSYEQYF.

The chain employs TRBV7-2 and TRBJ2-7; D gene uncertain. V lost 3 bases to trimming and J lost 4 bases, with 4 bases between them. Germline CDR1 reads SGHTA; CDR2 reads FQGNSA. This CDR3 is 11 amino acids long. This CDR3 is CASSFYYEQYF. CDR3 nucleotide sequence: TGTGCCAGCAGCTTTTATTACGAGCAGTACTTC.